This T cell receptor (beta chain) was sequenced for a study of a mutant IDH1 vaccine in newly diagnosed glioma (dated by TCRdb to the early 2020s). Regarding the study in general: Eight vaccinations were administered to patients in weeks 1, 3, 5, 7, 11, 15, 19 and 23, corresponding to visits V03 through V10. Of the 25 to 35 treated patients, approximately 62% were male and roughly 40% were female, and a mean age of roughly 37 years was recorded. For exploratory analyses, longitudinal TCRB deep sequencing was carried out in 25 treated patients wherever samples were available. Peripheral blood samples were drawn at six visits, namely V03 (baseline), V05, V07, V10, V12 and V13. Vaccination began 4-6 weeks after radiotherapy alone, or alongside temozolomide cycles in the chemotherapy-containing groups. Before enrollment, patients had received standard therapy of radiotherapy alone, temozolomide alone, or radiochemotherapy with temozolomide; most received the combination. Beyond this particular receptor, the publication reports: The authors stated that sample limitations prevented analyses of patient blood samples from being reproduced. Pseudoprogression seemed to be unrelated to changes in the top peripheral T cell clonotypes found by TCRB sequencing. Across multiple MHC alleles, vaccine-induced immune responses were seen in just over 90% of patients. PBMC samples for TCRB deep sequencing were selected based on availability.

Taken with the paper, the label for time point translates to: week 11, during vaccination. A 20-mer mutant IDH1 peptide at 300 micrograms in Montanide made up each vaccine dose, which was injected subcutaneously together with topical imiquimod. Donors had newly diagnosed WHO grade 3 or 4 IDH1-mutant astrocytomas with loss of nuclear ATRX. The samples were drawn from NOA16, a multicentre, single-arm, open-label phase I trial in Germany that tested a mutant IDH1 peptide vaccine in humans for the first time. Genomic DNA for TCRB sequencing was extracted from EDTA blood using the DNeasy Blood and Tissue Kit. Library construction relied on the immunoSEQ multiplex PCR assay. Rearranged TCR beta chain sequences were amplified using the hsTCRB Kit according to the manufacturer's protocol. Sequencing of TCRB libraries was carried out on an Illumina MiSeq. As for the authors' bioinformatics: Demultiplexing, trimming and gene mapping were performed with the kit vendor's proprietary platform. The source is immuneACCESS, and TCRdb retained only in-frame sequences with V and J called. Part of the clones is not carried over; for the studies checked, unresolved V genes explain less than half of this, and the remainder is unexplained. Clone size and the V and J calls come from that table; the DNA yielded D and trimming. The sample table lists 110,000 or so clones, almost 90% of them with a count of one. The biggest ten clones account for around 0.6% of the sample.

About this clone itself: This clone's antigen is unknown. No per-base quality is available; no much larger clone lies one base away.

The V end gives up 5 bases and the J end 2 bases, leaving 3 bases in the junction not matched to a gene. The germline V gene sets CDR1 to SGHTA and CDR2 to FQGNSA. Counted from cysteine to phenylalanine, this CDR3 has 16 amino acids. The retained sequence is limited to the CDR3, 48 bases, with the frame set at the first base. The sample here was PBMCs, taken from a glioma patient whose treatment included an IDH1 peptide vaccine. This clonotype was sampled from a woman between 50 and 59 years old with glioma. Recombination joined TRBV7-2 with TRBJ2-5, and TRBD2 aligns with 15 junction nucleotides. The CDR3: CASSRTSGRAQETQYF. Read as DNA, the sequence is TGTGCCAGCAGCCGGACTAGCGGGAGGGCACAAGAGACCCAGTACTTC. Supplemented by the reference TRBV7-2 and TRBJ2-5 proteins around the CDR3, the complete variable domain is GAGVSQSPSNKVTEKGKDVELRCDPISGHTALYWYRQSLGQGLEFLIYFQGNSAPDKSGLPSDRFSAERTGGSVSTLTIQRTQQEDSAVYLCASSRTSGRAQETQYFGPGTRLLVL.